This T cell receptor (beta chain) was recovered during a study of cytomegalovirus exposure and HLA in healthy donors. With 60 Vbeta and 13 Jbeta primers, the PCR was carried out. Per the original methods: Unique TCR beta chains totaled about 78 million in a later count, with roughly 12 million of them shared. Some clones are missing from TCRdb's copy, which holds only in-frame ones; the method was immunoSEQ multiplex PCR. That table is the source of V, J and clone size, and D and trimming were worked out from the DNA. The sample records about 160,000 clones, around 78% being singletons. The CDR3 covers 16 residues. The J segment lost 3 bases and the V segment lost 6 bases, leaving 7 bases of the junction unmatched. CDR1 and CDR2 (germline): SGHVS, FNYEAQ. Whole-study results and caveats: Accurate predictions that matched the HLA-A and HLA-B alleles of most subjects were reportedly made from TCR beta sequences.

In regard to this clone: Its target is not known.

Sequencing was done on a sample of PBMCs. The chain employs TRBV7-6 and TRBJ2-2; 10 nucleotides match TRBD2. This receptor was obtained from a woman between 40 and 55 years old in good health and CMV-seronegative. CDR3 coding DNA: TGTGCCAGCAGTCATAGCGGGAGGTCGGACACCGGGGAGCTGTTTTTT. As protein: CASSHSGRSDTGELFF.